What follows are 20 T cell receptor beta chains derived from one specimen sequenced in a study of blood T cell repertoires in COVID-19. Measured with immunoSEQ multiplex PCR; TCRdb has only the in-frame clones, and not every one. The sample shows about 70,000 clones, roughly 85% of them seen only once. The sample comprised peripheral blood. These receptors all come from a woman aged 60-75 years with acute or convalescent COVID-19.

The chain recombines TRBV6-5 with TRBJ1-2; D possibly corresponds to TRBD1 (5 bases). V lost 8 bases and J lost 8, with 18 bases in between. The CDR3 length is 13 residues. CDR1 is MNHEY and CDR2 is SVGAGI in the germline V gene. The CDR3 DNA reads TGTGCCAGCCGGCAGACAGCTTTGGAGGGCTACACCTTC. Encoded protein: CASRQTALEGYTF.

This chain uses TRBV28 with TRBJ1-2; 9 positions match TRBD1. Germline assignment: CDR1 MDHEN and CDR2 SYDVKM. The CDR3 is 15 amino acids. The trim removed 5 bases at V and 5 bases at J, leaving 9 bases unmatched. This CDR3 is CASSVPGQGKYGYTF. The CDR3 bases are TGTGCCAGCAGTGTCCCGGGACAGGGAAAGTATGGCTACACCTTC.

The chain has TRBV28 and TRBJ1-2; 10 bases agree with TRBD1. This CDR3 region has 15 residues. The V gene's germline CDR1 is MDHEN and CDR2 SYDVKM. J lost 6 bases, V lost 4 bases, and 8 bases had no gene match. Written as DNA, the CDR3 is TGTGCCAGCAGTTGGGGGACAGGGGAGGTTGATGGCTACACCTTC. Its translation: CASSWGTGEVDGYTF.

This clone has just one count. The chain combines TRBV15 with TRBJ2-3; D might be TRBD2 (6 bases). The germline CDR1 and CDR2 sequences are LNHNV and YYDKDF (reference sequence). CDR3 length: 14 residues. Trimming cost V 2 bases and J 2 bases, with 8 bases left between them. CDR3 amino acids: CATSRRRDTDTQYF. The DNA for the CDR3 is TGTGCCACCAGCAGACGGCGGGACACAGATACGCAGTATTTT.

The chain has TRBV5-1 and TRBJ1-1; D might be TRBD1 (6 bases). The CDR3 extends over 21 amino acids. V was clipped by 0 bases and J by 4 bases, with 31 bases between them. CDR1 is SGHRS and CDR2 is YFSETQ in the germline V gene. The CDR3 region is CASSLGPTSWDRKVRGTEAFF. In DNA, the CDR3 is TGCGCCAGCAGCTTGGGCCCTACCTCGTGGGACCGTAAAGTCAGGGGCACTGAAGCTTTCTTT.

The rearrangement joins TRBV7-9 to TRBJ1-6; D not resolved. The length of the CDR3 is 15 residues. The V gene's germline CDR1 is SEHNR and CDR2 FQNEAQ (reference sequence). Trimming cost V 5 bases and J 0 bases, with 8 bases left between them. The CDR3 sequence is CASSPPSSYNSPLHF. The CDR3, as DNA: TGTGCCAGCAGCCCCCCTAGCTCCTATAATTCACCCCTCCACTTT. Supplemented by reference TRBV7-9 and TRBJ1-6, the full variable domain reads DTGVSQNPRHKITKRGQNVTFRCDPISEHNRLYWYRQTLGQGPEFLTYFQNEAQLEKSRLLSDRFSAERPKGSFSTLEIQRTEQGDSAMYLCASSPPSSYNSPLHFGNGTRLTVT.

This chain links TRBV3-1 (or the pseudogene TRBV3-2) with TRBJ2-5; perhaps TRBD2 as D (5 bases). Germline CDR1 LGHDT, CDR2 YNNKEL (reference sequence). Trimming left V 0 bases short and J 0 bases short, with 11 bases between. The CDR3 has 16 residues. CDR3 DNA: TGTGCCAGCAGCCAAGACTTAGCGCCCAACCAAGAGACCCAGTACTTC. It yields the protein CASSQDLAPNQETQYF.

J is TRBJ2-3 and V is TRBV7-2; the match to TRBD2 covers 11 bases. CDR1 and CDR2 from the germline V gene are SGHTA and FQGNSA. The CDR3 loop spans 15 amino acids. J was trimmed by 2 bases and V by 7 bases; bases with no gene match: 5. CDR3 bases: TGTGCCAGCATACTAGCGGGGGAATACACAGATACGCAGTATTTT. As protein: CASILAGEYTDTQYF.

This chain joins TRBV3-1 (or the pseudogene TRBV3-2) and TRBJ2-1; tentative D call: TRBD2 (6 bases). This CDR3 spans 16 amino acids. Germline V gene data show CDR1 as LGHDT and CDR2 as YNNKEL (reference sequence). Trimming pared 1 base from V and 8 bases from J, leaving 18 bases between. The DNA of the CDR3 is TGTGCCAGCAGCCAAGTACTAGTTTGGGGGGTGGATGAGCAGTTCTTC. Protein sequence: CASSQVLVWGVDEQFF.

The V and J genes are TRBV5-1 and TRBJ1-1; 7 bases match TRBD1. This CDR3 is built from 14 residues. V lost 5 bases to trimming and J lost 4 bases; unmatched junction nucleotides: 8. Germline V gene sequence: CDR1 SGHRS, CDR2 YFSETQ. DNA of the CDR3: TGCGCCAGCAGGAACCCGACAGGGCGCACTGAAGCTTTCTTT. Its translation is CASRNPTGRTEAFF. The variable domain in full, completed from reference TRBV5-1 and TRBJ1-1, reads KAGVTQTPRYLIKTRGQQVTLSCSPISGHRSVSWYQQTPGQGLQFLFEYFSETQRNKGNFPGRFSGRQFSNSRSEMNVSTLELGDSALYLCASRNPTGRTEAFFGQGTRLTVV.

The genes are TRBV2 and TRBJ1-4, with D hard to call. The V gene lost 7 bases and the J gene lost 2 bases, with 11 bases spanning the gap. Germline loops: CDR1 SNHLY, CDR2 FYNNEI. The CDR3 consists of 14 residues. The CDR3 DNA reads TGTGCCAGCAAAGTGGGCAGGACTAATGAAAAACTGTTTTTT. This gives the protein CASKVGRTNEKLFF.

The chain combines TRBV5-1 with TRBJ2-7; 11 nucleotides match TRBD2. Trimming removed 4 bases from V and 4 bases from J; junction bases left unmatched: 7. Germline loops: CDR1 SGHRS, CDR2 YFSETQ. This CDR3 contains 15 residues. In nucleotides, the CDR3 is TGCGCCAGCAGCCTTAGCGGGGGGGCCCTATACGAGCAGTACTTC. Protein sequence: CASSLSGGALYEQYF.

This chain links TRBV28 with TRBJ1-6; a weak D match, TRBD1 (6 bases). Deletions cut 6 bases from V and 0 bases from J, with 12 bases between. The germline CDR1 and CDR2 sequences are MDHEN and SYDVKM. The CDR3 totals 16 residues. CDR3 nucleotides: TGTGCCAGCAGGCCAGACAGGAGCTCCTATAATTCACCCCTCCACTTT. This encodes CASRPDRSSYNSPLHF.

The V and J genes are TRBV6-7 and TRBJ1-3; a weak D match, TRBD1 (6 bases). TRBV6-7 is an ORF for which the function is uncertain. V was pared by 6 bases and J by 2 bases, with 32 bases between. The CDR3 has 21 residues. The chain's CDR3 is CASRNLQRQGWRNPTGNTIYF. CDR3 in DNA: TGTGCCAGCAGAAACCTTCAACGGCAGGGGTGGAGAAACCCGACTGGAAACACCATATATTTT.

This chain joins TRBV7-8 and TRBJ2-7, with TRBD2 identical over 12 bases. V trimming: 5 bases; J trimming: 5 bases; junction bases outside the gene matches: 16. The CDR3 extends over 18 amino acids. Per germline, CDR1 SGHVS and CDR2 FQNEAQ. The CDR3 DNA sequence: TGTGCCAGCAGCGGAGGGGCTAGCGGGGGGGCGGTAATAGACGAGCAGTACTTC. This gives the protein CASSGGASGGAVIDEQYF.

This clone was seen a single time. The CDR3 spells CASSPSPMGQTGYTF. The CDR3, as DNA: TGTGCCAGCAGCCCCTCCCCAATGGGACAGACTGGCTACACCTTC. The chain couples TRBV5-5 to TRBJ1-2, with 7 bases fitting TRBD1. The CDR3 runs to 15 residues. Looked up from germline, CDR1 is SGHKS and CDR2 is YYEKEE (reference sequence). The junction had 13 bases not matched to a gene; V was cut back by 4 bases and J by 7 bases.

J is TRBJ1-1 and V is TRBV9; perhaps TRBD1 as D (6 bases). There are 15 residues in the CDR3. Germline CDR1 is SGDLS and CDR2 is YYNGEE. Deletions cut 0 bases from V and 1 base from J, with 10 bases between. The CDR3 protein is CASSVEGGTNTEAFF. Here the CDR3 DNA reads TGTGCCAGCAGCGTAGAGGGGGGGACGAACACTGAAGCTTTCTTT.

This clone was seen just once. The chain carries TRBV25-1 and TRBJ1-2; 8 nucleotides match TRBD1. The V gene's germline CDR1 is MGHDK and CDR2 SYGVNS. The CDR3 contains 15 residues. V was clipped by 4 bases and J by 9 bases; unmatched bases: 13. DNA for the CDR3: TGTGCCAGCAGTGCCTTAGGGACAGGTAGAGGAAGCTACACCTTC. This codes for CASSALGTGRGSYTF.

This sequence joins TRBV10-1 and TRBJ2-4; TRBD1 is a possible D gene (5 bases). CDR3 length: 14 residues. CDR1 and CDR2 (germline): WNHNN, SYGVQD (reference sequence). The V end was cut by 0 bases, the J end by 7 bases, with 10 bases between. The CDR3 region has the DNA TGCGCCAGCAGTGAGTCTGGCAGGGCTAACATTCAGTACTTC. It yields the protein CASSESGRANIQYF.

V and J are TRBV14 and TRBJ2-3; a weak D match, TRBD2 (5 bases). Germline V gene sequence: CDR1 SGHDN, CDR2 FVKESK. Trimming cost V 6 bases and J 0 bases, with 28 bases left between them. This CDR3 region has 20 residues. As DNA, the CDR3 is TGTGCCAGCAGTAATCGAAGGAGGAATAAGCTAAGTTGGAGCACAGATACGCAGTATTTT. It translates to CASSNRRRNKLSWSTDTQYF.